The 27 T cell receptor beta chains reported below all come from one sample, sequenced in a study of T cell clonality in common variable immunodeficiency. Notes on the study in general: Reportedly, TCR beta sequences from common variable immunodeficiency showed fewer deletions and N-nucleotide insertions.

For these receptors, no antigen is known. Using immunoSEQ multiplex PCR, the repertoire was profiled, and TCRdb retains in-frame clones only, with some absent. This sample carries tens of thousands of clones, none of them present only once. Sample: peripheral blood mononuclear cells. These receptor sequences come from a human donor with common variable immunodeficiency.

For this clone: The CDR3 end falls 3 residues outside the read, so it is completed with the germline J gene. This chain uses TRBV19 with TRBJ1-1, with TRBD1 matching over 10 bases. V lost 9 bases, J lost 2 bases, and 3 bases stayed unmatched. This CDR3 has 13 amino acids. CDR1 is LNHDA, CDR2 SQIVND, per germline (reference sequence). This CDR3 is CASGQGVNTEAFF. Incomplete CDR3 DNA: TGTGCCAGCGGACAGGGGGTTAACACTGAA.

This clone was counted many times. Coverage ceases 3 residues before the CDR3 finishes, and the germline J gene fills in the end. The rearrangement links TRBV9 to TRBJ2-5, with D possibly matching TRBD2 (7 bases). CDR3 length equals 15 residues. The V gene lost 0 bases and the J gene lost 5 bases, with 14 bases spanning the gap. Germline V gives CDR1 SGDLS, CDR2 YYNGEE. CDR3 sequence reads: CASSVDGGGVETQYF. The covered CDR3 bases are TGTGCCAGCAGCGTAGATGGGGGGGGCGTCGAGACC.

Notes on this clone: Compared with germline, one end of the junction differs, possibly owing to a read error. The read stops 3 residues short of the end of the CDR3; the missing end is completed from the germline J gene. The chain has TRBV7-9 and TRBJ2-7, with D tentatively TRBD1 (5 bases). Germline lookup yields CDR1 SEHNR and CDR2 FQNEAQ (reference sequence). The CDR3 loop spans 12 amino acids. The CDR3 protein is CSSSEGAYEQYF. CDR3 DNA, as far as it was read: TGTTCCAGCAGTGAAGGGGCCTACGAG.

This clone was found many times. The read gets to within 3 residues of the CDR3 end, and the germline J gene fills in the rest. V usage is TRBV20-1 and J usage is TRBJ2-5, with 10 bases lining up with TRBD1. From germline, CDR1 is DFQATT and CDR2 SNEGSKA (reference sequence). The CDR3 covers 14 residues. The J segment lost 0 bases and the V segment lost 6 bases, leaving 4 bases of the junction unmatched. This CDR3 reads CSALGQGNQETQYF. CDR3 DNA, as far as it was read: TGCAGTGCACTGGGACAGGGGAACCAAGAGACC.

This clone was recorded many times. The CDR3 extends 3 residues past the end of the read, so its final part is completed from the germline J gene. The chain carries TRBV30 and TRBJ1-2; D is ambiguous. The CDR3 runs 12 residues. Per germline, CDR1 GTSNPN and CDR2 SVGIG (reference sequence). V shed 2 bases and J shed 7 bases, with 11 bases lying between them. Partial CDR3 DNA: TGTGCCTGGAGTCCCCTAGGCATTGGC. It yields the protein CAWSPLGIG. The entire CDR3 protein reads CAWSPLGIGYTF.

At least ten counts were recorded for this clone. The CDR3 is cut off 3 residues early in the read; its end comes from the germline J gene. The rearrangement joins TRBV7-2 to TRBJ2-2, with D perhaps matching TRBD2 (6 bases). From germline, CDR1 is SGHTA and CDR2 FQGNSA. The CDR3 runs 14 residues. Deletions cut 5 bases from V and 4 bases from J, with 11 bases between. The CDR3 sequence is CASSQTSTTGELFF. CDR3 DNA (partial): TGTGCCAGCAGCCAGACTAGTACCACCGGGGAG.

This clone was counted many times. The read falls 3 residues short of the CDR3 end, and the missing part is taken from the germline J gene. The chain joins TRBV20-1 to TRBJ1-6; no definite D call. V was shortened by 2 bases and J by 8 bases, with 19 bases between the two germline ends. The CDR3 contains 16 residues. CDR1 and CDR2 (germline): DFQATT, SNEGSKA (reference sequence). CDR3 in amino acids: CSARPQAHVVDSPLHF. CDR3 DNA, as far as it was read: TGCAGTGCTAGACCCCAGGCCCACGTAGTCGATTCACCC.

This clone was picked up many times. Sequencing ends 3 residues short of the CDR3 end; the germline J gene provides the rest. The chain couples TRBV9 to TRBJ2-5; a weak D match, TRBD1 (5 bases). CDR1 and CDR2 (germline): SGDLS, YYNGEE. The germline V and J ends were trimmed by 3 bases and 7 bases, with 13 bases remaining between them. The CDR3 sequence is 13 residues long. Partial CDR3 DNA: TGTGCCAGCAGCGATCTTTTTAGGGGGACC. Translation: CASSDLFRGT. In full, the CDR3 is CASSDLFRGTQYF.

The table lists this clone with many counts. The read gets to within 3 residues of the CDR3 end, and the germline J gene fills in the rest. This chain connects TRBV9 to TRBJ1-2; 12 nucleotides match TRBD1. This CDR3 region has 16 residues. Looked up from germline, CDR1 is SGDLS and CDR2 is YYNGEE. CDR3 DNA, as far as it was read: TGTGCCAGCAGCGTAGGGGGACAGGGGGCTTCTGGGGGC. Translation gives CASSVGGQGASGG. The complete CDR3 protein is CASSVGGQGASGGYTF.

This clone has at least ten counts. With the read ending 3 residues before the CDR3 end, the germline J gene is used to fill in that end. V and J are TRBV5-1 and TRBJ1-6; maybe TRBD1 (6 bases). There are 15 residues in the CDR3. V was clipped by 1 base and J by 9 bases, with 14 bases between them. Germline V gene sequence: CDR1 SGHRS, CDR2 YFSETQ. The part of the CDR3 DNA that was read is TGCGCCAGCAGCTTGTTCCAGGGGTTGGGTTCACCC. Encoded protein: CASSLFQGLGSP. The full CDR3 reads CASSLFQGLGSPLHF.

In its sample, this clone was seen many times. The CDR3 end falls 3 residues outside the read, so it is completed with the germline J gene. V and J are TRBV20-1 and TRBJ2-1; 16 positions agree with TRBD2. The V gene end was trimmed by 6 bases and the J gene end by 7 bases; junction bases not matched to a gene: 12. Germline V gives CDR1 DFQATT, CDR2 SNEGSKA (reference sequence). The CDR3 is made up of 17 amino acids. The covered CDR3 bases are TGCAGTGCAAGGCCGGGACTAGCGGGGGGGGGTGGTAATGAG. Its protein product is CSARPGLAGGGGNE. The whole CDR3 protein reads CSARPGLAGGGGNEQFF.

This clone was recorded many times. One end of the junction is discordant with germline, which a read error may explain. The CDR3 extends 3 residues past the end of the read, so its final part is completed from the germline J gene. This sequence joins TRBV7-9 and TRBJ1-2, with D hard to call. The germline CDR1 and CDR2 sequences are SEHNR and FQNEAQ (reference sequence). This CDR3 contains 13 residues. The chain's CDR3 is CSSSLDEDYGYTF. Incomplete CDR3 DNA: TGTTCCAGCAGCTTAGATGAGGACTATGGC.

This clone appeared many times. The read terminates 3 residues ahead of where the CDR3 ends, so the germline J gene completes it. The chain links TRBV20-1 to TRBJ1-1; the match to TRBD1 covers 8 bases. V gave up 8 bases and J gave up 0 bases; unmatched junction bases: 5. Per germline, CDR1 DFQATT and CDR2 SNEGSKA (reference sequence). This CDR3 comprises 13 residues. The CDR3 here is CSPGGRMNTEAFF. The CDR3 DNA, read in part, is TGCAGTCCAGGGGGCCGGATGAACACTGAA.

This clone was detected ten times or more. The missing CDR3 end, 3 residues past where the read stops, is filled in from the germline J gene. The chain links TRBV5-4 to TRBJ2-7; 8 bases map to TRBD1. CDR3 size: 12 residues. The V segment lost 6 bases and the J segment 3 bases; nucleotides outside the gene matches: 2. The V gene's germline CDR1 is SGHNT and CDR2 YYREEE (reference sequence). The CDR3 bases that were read are TGTGCCAGCACCGGACAGGGCTACGAG. Translated, it gives CASTGQGYE. The entire CDR3 protein is CASTGQGYEQYF.

This clone has ten or more counts. The read ends 3 residues shy of where the CDR3 ends; the end is completed using the germline J gene. V usage is TRBV7-6 and J usage is TRBJ2-1, with D possibly TRBD2 on 5 matching bases. This CDR3 contains 15 residues. Between the trimmed V and J ends, which lost 5 bases and 3 bases, there was a span of 14 bases. Germline V gene lookup returns CDR1 SGHVS and CDR2 FNYEAQ. The chain's CDR3 is CASSPRAGDYNEQFF. The part of the CDR3 DNA that was read is TGTGCCAGCAGCCCGCGGGCCGGGGACTACAATGAG.

This clone has at least ten counts. Sequencing ends 3 residues short of the CDR3 end; the germline J gene provides the rest. J is TRBJ2-1 and V is TRBV4-2; TRBD2 matches at 8 bases. The ends lost 4 bases at V and 3 bases at J; junction bases unmatched: 11. Per germline, CDR1 LGHNA and CDR2 YNFKEQ. CDR3 size: 17 residues. CDR3 bases read: TGTGCCAGCAGCCCCGCTTTCGGGGGGGCCGTCTACAATGAG. Amino acid sequence: CASSPAFGGAVYNE. In full, the CDR3 is CASSPAFGGAVYNEQFF.

Ten or more counts support this clone. The read terminates 3 residues ahead of where the CDR3 ends, so the germline J gene completes it. This sequence joins TRBV7-8 and TRBJ1-2; a possible D gene is TRBD1 (6 bases). Germline CDR1 SGHVS, CDR2 FQNEAQ. This CDR3 has 11 amino acids. CDR3 bases read: TGTGCCACCCTAGGACAGCATCGG. Translated: CATLGQHR. The CDR3 in full is CATLGQHRYTF.

As for this clone: The sequence runs out 3 residues before the end of the CDR3; the remainder is reconstructed from the germline J gene. This chain joins TRBV11-3 and TRBJ2-3, with 7 positions matching TRBD2. The CDR3 has 15 amino acids. From germline, CDR1 is SGHNT and CDR2 YENEEA. V gave up 5 bases and J gave up 5 bases; unmatched junction bases: 10. The DNA read from the CDR3 is TGTGCCAGCAGCGACCAAGGACTAGTAGGAGATACG. Translating it yields CASSDQGLVGDT. The full CDR3 sequence reads CASSDQGLVGDTQYF.

This clone was seen ten or more times. The observed sequence ends 3 residues before the CDR3 terminus, with the missing tail filled in from the germline J gene. The chain has TRBV2 and TRBJ2-5, with 13 bases fitting TRBD2. The J segment lost 0 bases and the V segment lost 8 bases, leaving 3 bases of the junction unmatched. CDR3 length: 15 amino acids. CDR1 is SNHLY, CDR2 FYNNEI, per germline. The CDR3 protein is CASGGLAGNQETQYF. The CDR3 DNA, read in part, is TGTGCCAGCGGGGGACTAGCGGGGAACCAAGAGACC.

The sample holds many counts of this clone. The read comes to an end 3 residues before the CDR3 does, leaving the germline J gene to fill in the end. The rearrangement links TRBV18 to TRBJ1-2; D might be TRBD1 (5 bases). Germline lookup yields CDR1 KGHSH and CDR2 LQKENI. The CDR3 has 14 residues. Between the trimmed V and J ends, which lost 2 bases and 5 bases, there was a span of 12 bases. The CDR3: CASSPMDTLYGYTF. Incomplete CDR3 DNA: TGTGCCAGCTCACCAATGGACACCCTTTATGGC.

This clone came up many times. The CDR3 goes on 3 residues after the read ends, and that part is filled in from the germline J gene. The chain joins TRBV6-2 or TRBV6-3 to TRBJ2-2, with D unresolved. CDR1 is MNHEY and CDR2 is SVGEGT in the germline V gene. Trimming took off 2 bases at V and 3 bases at J, with 4 bases between the two ends. This CDR3 is 13 amino acids long. The CDR3 region is CASSYTDTGELFF. The CDR3 DNA, read in part, is TGTGCCAGCAGTTACACGGACACCGGGGAG.

This clone was counted at least ten times. The CDR3 end lies 3 residues beyond the end of the read and is filled in from the germline J gene. This chain joins TRBV9 and TRBJ2-1; 7 nucleotides line up with TRBD1. CDR1 is SGDLS and CDR2 is YYNGEE in the germline V gene. V shed 3 bases and J 0 bases; nucleotides not matched to a gene: 3. CDR3 length: 15 residues. The CDR3 sequence is CASSAGTDSYNEQFF. CDR3 bases read: TGTGCCAGCAGCGCCGGGACAGACTCCTACAATGAG.

This clone has a count of ten or more. From the germline J gene comes the end of the CDR3, since the read stops 3 residues before it. V gene TRBV19 combines with J gene TRBJ1-3; TRBD1 aligns across 8 bases. V was pared by 8 bases and J by 4 bases, with 4 bases of the junction left unmatched. CDR1 and CDR2 (germline): LNHDA, SQIVND (reference sequence). The CDR3 is made up of 13 amino acids. This CDR3 is CASGGTGGNTIYF. The DNA read from the CDR3 is TGTGCCAGTGGCGGGACAGGAGGAAACACC.

This clone was counted ten times or more. The CDR3 goes on 3 residues after the read ends, and that part is filled in from the germline J gene. The V call is TRBV7-3, the J call TRBJ2-3; a weak D match, TRBD2 (7 bases). Trimming removed 5 bases from V and 4 bases from J, with 22 bases in between. The V gene's germline CDR1 is SGHTA and CDR2 FQGTGA. The CDR3 totals 17 residues. The CDR3 here is CASSPPGGRIGADTQYF. The covered CDR3 bases are TGTGCCAGCAGCCCCCCCGGGGGGCGCATCGGCGCAGATACG.

For this clone: The read terminates 3 residues ahead of where the CDR3 ends, so the germline J gene completes it. The chain employs TRBV20-1 and TRBJ1-2; D not resolved. The V gene lost 2 bases and the J gene lost 4 bases, with 14 bases spanning the gap. Germline CDR1 is DFQATT and CDR2 is SNEGSKA (reference sequence). The CDR3 covers 14 residues. The CDR3 bases that were read are TGCAGTGCTAGAACACCCTACAGAAGCTATGGC. Translating it yields CSARTPYRSYG. The full-length CDR3 reads as CSARTPYRSYGYTF.

This clone has ten or more counts. Read sequence stops 3 residues before the CDR3 end, and the germline J gene provides the missing end. V gene TRBV19 combines with J gene TRBJ1-5, with D perhaps TRBD1 (5 bases). The CDR3 extends over 15 amino acids. Germline V gene data show CDR1 as LNHDA and CDR2 as SQIVND (reference sequence). Trimming cost V 3 bases and J 2 bases, with 11 bases left between them. Here the CDR3 reads CASSISRGGNQPQHF. The part of the CDR3 DNA that was read is TGTGCCAGTAGTATCTCACGGGGGGGCAATCAGCCC.

Many counts were recorded for this clone. The CDR3 end falls 3 residues outside the read, so it is completed with the germline J gene. The chain combines TRBV4-1 with TRBJ1-1; a possible D gene is TRBD1 (6 bases). The length of the CDR3 is 14 residues. Germline V gene lookup returns CDR1 MGHRA and CDR2 YSYEKL. Trimming pared 6 bases from V and 5 bases from J, leaving 16 bases between. The covered CDR3 bases are TGCGCCAGCAGGCCTGATACAGGGAGAACTGAA. Residues: CASRPDTGRTE. The full-length CDR3 reads as CASRPDTGRTEAFF.